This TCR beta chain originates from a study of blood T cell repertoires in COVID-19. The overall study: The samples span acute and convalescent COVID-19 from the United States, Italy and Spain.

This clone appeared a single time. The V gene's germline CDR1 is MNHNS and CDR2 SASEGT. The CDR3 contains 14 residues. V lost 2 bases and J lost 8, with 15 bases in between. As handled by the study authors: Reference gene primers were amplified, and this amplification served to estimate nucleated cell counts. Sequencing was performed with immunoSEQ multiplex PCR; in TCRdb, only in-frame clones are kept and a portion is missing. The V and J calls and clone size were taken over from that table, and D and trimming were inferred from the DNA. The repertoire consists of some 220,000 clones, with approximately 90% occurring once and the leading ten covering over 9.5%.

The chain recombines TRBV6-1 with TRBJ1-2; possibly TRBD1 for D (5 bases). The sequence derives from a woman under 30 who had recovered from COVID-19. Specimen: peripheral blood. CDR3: CASSEKGFPLGYTF. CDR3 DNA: TGTGCCAGCAGTGAAAAGGGGTTTCCCCTCGGCTACACCTTC.